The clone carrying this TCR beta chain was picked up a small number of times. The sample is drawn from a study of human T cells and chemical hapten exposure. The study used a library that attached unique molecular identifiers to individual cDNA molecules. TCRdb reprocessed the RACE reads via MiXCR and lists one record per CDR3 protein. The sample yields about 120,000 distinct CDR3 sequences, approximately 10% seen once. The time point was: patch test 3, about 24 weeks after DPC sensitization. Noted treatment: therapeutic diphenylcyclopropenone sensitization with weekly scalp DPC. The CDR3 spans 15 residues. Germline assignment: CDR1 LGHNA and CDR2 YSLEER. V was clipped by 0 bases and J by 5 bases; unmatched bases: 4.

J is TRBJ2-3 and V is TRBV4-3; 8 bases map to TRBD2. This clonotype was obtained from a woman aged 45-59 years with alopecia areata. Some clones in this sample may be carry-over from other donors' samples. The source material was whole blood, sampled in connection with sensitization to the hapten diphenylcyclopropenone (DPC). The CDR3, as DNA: TGCGCCAGCAGCCAAGAGGGGCGGGAGGAAGATACGCAGTATTTT. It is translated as CASSQEGREEDTQYF.